The clone carrying this T cell receptor (beta chain) was counted a few times. These data originate in a study of identical twins. TCRdb re-called the 5' RACE reads with MiXCR, one entry per CDR3 protein. The sample has some 900,000 distinct CDR3 sequences; approximately 13% are singletons. This CDR3 has 16 residues. The germline CDR1 and CDR2 sequences are LNHDA and SQIVND (reference sequence). V lost 3 bases to trimming and J lost 4 bases, with 16 bases between them. The data also belong to a second study, concerning yellow fever vaccine responses in identical twins.

The specimen was PBMCs. The receptor's source is a woman aged 18-29 years in good health. The V and J genes are TRBV19 and TRBJ2-1, with D possibly matching TRBD1 (7 bases). The CDR3 bases are TGTGCCAGTAGTATTCAGGGGCAGGGGGGTTACAATGAGCAGTTCTTC. This codes for CASSIQGQGGYNEQFF.